Shown below are 13 T cell receptor beta chains from a single sample sequenced in a study of T-cell memory formation after mild COVID-19. In TCRdb, the 5' RACE reads were re-called with MiXCR into one record per CDR3 protein. The repertoire holds around 250,000 distinct CDR3 sequences, with around 15% as singletons. Sequences were obtained from PBMCs or a T cell subset sorted from them (not recorded which). The receptors derive from a man aged 18 to 35 who had mild COVID-19 (a few samples of this study predate the infection). Cell type and time point are not known.

This clonotype was detected many times. This sequence joins TRBV7-9 and TRBJ2-7, with TRBD1 identical over 7 bases. CDR1 SEHNR and CDR2 FQNEAQ come from the germline V gene (reference sequence). V lost 6 bases and J lost 5; bases outside the gene matches: 4. The CDR3 length is 12 residues. CDR3 sequence reads: CASRQGDHEQYF. CDR3 bases: TGTGCCAGCAGGCAGGGGGACCACGAGCAGTACTTC.

CDR3 residues: CASSLSINSPLHF. In DNA, the CDR3 is TGTGCCAGCAGTTTATCCATTAATTCACCCCTCCACTTT. The chain employs TRBV27 and TRBJ1-6; D remains ambiguous. CDR3 length equals 13 residues. Per germline, CDR1 MNHEY and CDR2 SMNVEV (reference sequence). V was clipped by 0 bases and J by 6 bases, with 3 bases between them.

The V call is TRBV3-1, the J call TRBJ2-2, with D maybe TRBD1 (6 bases). V lost 1 base, J lost 0 bases, and 21 bases lay in between. The CDR3 is 20 amino acids. CDR1 and CDR2 from the germline V gene are LGHDT and YNNKEL (reference sequence). The CDR3 sequence: CASSQVSRTANQPNTGELFF. The CDR3 nucleotides are TGTGCCAGCAGCCAAGTTTCACGGACAGCGAATCAACCGAACACCGGGGAGCTGTTTTTT.

This sequence joins TRBV9 and TRBJ2-3, with D perhaps TRBD1 (5 bases). The CDR3 totals 14 residues. Germline loops: CDR1 SGDLS, CDR2 YYNGEE. V gave up 1 base and J gave up 7 bases, with 13 bases separating them. CDR3 residues: CASSVIPSDNTQYF. CDR3 sequence (DNA): TGTGCCAGCAGCGTAATTCCCTCGGACAATACGCAGTATTTT. The whole variable domain, filled in from reference TRBV9 and TRBJ2-3, reads DSGVTQTPKHLITATGQRVTLRCSPRSGDLSVYWYQQSLDQGLQFLIQYYNGEERAKGNILERFSAQQFPDLHSELNLSSLELGDSALYFCASSVIPSDNTQYFGPGTRLTVL.

The J gene is TRBJ1-2, the V gene TRBV6-5, with 7 bases matching TRBD1. The V gene's germline CDR1 is MNHEY and CDR2 SVGAGI. V gave up 6 bases and J gave up 5 bases; unmatched junction bases: 6. The CDR3 spans 13 residues. CDR3 sequence reads: CASRRDREYGYTF. CDR3 DNA sequence: TGTGCCAGCAGGAGAGACAGGGAATATGGCTACACCTTC.

The sample holds many counts of this clonotype. This chain connects TRBV12-3 or TRBV12-4 to TRBJ2-2; D unresolved. The V gene lost 8 bases and the J gene lost 3 bases, with 7 bases spanning the gap. The CDR3 contains 12 residues. The CDR3 here is CASLEDTGELFF. The DNA for the CDR3 is TGTGCCAGCCTCGAGGACACCGGGGAGCTGTTTTTT.

This clonotype was counted ten times or more. This sequence joins TRBV18 and TRBJ1-5; perhaps TRBD1 as D (6 bases). CDR3 length: 14 amino acids. Germline V gives CDR1 KGHSH, CDR2 LQKENI. Deletions cut 4 bases from V and 7 bases from J, with 14 bases between. The CDR3 sequence: CASSRGRGEQPQHF. The CDR3 bases are TGTGCCAGCTCACGAGGCAGGGGTGAACAGCCCCAGCATTTT.

V is TRBV10-3 and J is TRBJ2-3; D is undetermined. Germline lookup yields CDR1 ENHRY and CDR2 SYGVKD. CDR3 length: 13 amino acids. The ends were cut back, 1 base at V and 4 bases at J, with 6 bases in the middle. CDR3 amino acids: CAISELQPDTQYF. The CDR3 region has the DNA TGTGCCATCAGTGAGTTACAGCCAGATACGCAGTATTTT.

The V and J genes are TRBV5-1 and TRBJ2-1; tentative D call: TRBD1 (6 bases). Trimming pared 5 bases from V and 3 bases from J, leaving 15 bases between. The CDR3 spans 15 residues. Germline CDR1 SGHRS, CDR2 YFSETQ. The CDR3 is CASSYGGAGYNEQFF. The CDR3 bases are TGCGCCAGCAGTTATGGGGGCGCGGGCTACAATGAGCAGTTCTTC.

The genes are TRBV27 and TRBJ2-7, with D tentatively TRBD1 (6 bases). From germline, CDR1 is MNHEY and CDR2 SMNVEV (reference sequence). This CDR3 contains 13 residues. Trimming removed 5 bases from V and 0 bases from J, with 8 bases in between. CDR3 DNA sequence: TGTGCCAGCAGTATGGACAGCTCCTACGAGCAGTACTTC. This translates into CASSMDSSYEQYF.

J is TRBJ2-7 and V is TRBV20-1, with a possible D match to TRBD2 (5 bases). V was shortened by 6 bases and J by 4 bases, with 16 bases between the two germline ends. The germline gives CDR1 DFQATT, CDR2 SNEGSKA (reference sequence). The CDR3 spans 13 residues. As DNA, the CDR3 is TGCAGTGCCCGGACTGACCTTCGTTACGAGCAGTACGTC. Protein product: CSARTDLRYEQYV.

This clonotype showed up just a few times. CDR3 sequence reads: CASSRNPSGGNQETQYF. The CDR3 coding sequence is TGTGCCAGCAGCCGCAACCCTAGCGGGGGGAACCAAGAGACCCAGTACTTC. The J gene is TRBJ2-5, the V gene TRBV3-1; 11 nucleotides align to TRBD2. Trimming took 4 bases from V and 0 from J; bases not matched to a gene: 7. Germline loops: CDR1 LGHDT, CDR2 YNNKEL (reference sequence). This CDR3 has 17 amino acids.

The chain links TRBV29-1 to TRBJ2-7, with D hard to call. The germline V gene encodes CDR1 SQVTM and CDR2 ANQGSEA. V lost 1 base and J 0 bases, leaving 10 bases between the germline ends. The CDR3 runs to 14 residues. The CDR3 DNA follows: TGCAGCGTTGAAGGTGTAGGAACCTCCTACGAGCAGTACTTC. Amino acid sequence: CSVEGVGTSYEQYF.